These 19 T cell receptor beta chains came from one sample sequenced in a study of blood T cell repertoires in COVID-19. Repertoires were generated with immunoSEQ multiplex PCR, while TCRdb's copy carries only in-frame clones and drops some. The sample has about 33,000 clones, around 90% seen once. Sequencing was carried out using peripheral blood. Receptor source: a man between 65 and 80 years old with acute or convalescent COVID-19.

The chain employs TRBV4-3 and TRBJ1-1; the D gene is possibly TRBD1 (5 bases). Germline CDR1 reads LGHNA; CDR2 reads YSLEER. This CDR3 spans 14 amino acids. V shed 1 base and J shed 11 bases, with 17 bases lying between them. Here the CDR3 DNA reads TGCGCCAGCAGCCAAGGCGGGGGTCCCCTCGATGCTTTCTTT. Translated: CASSQGGGPLDAFF.

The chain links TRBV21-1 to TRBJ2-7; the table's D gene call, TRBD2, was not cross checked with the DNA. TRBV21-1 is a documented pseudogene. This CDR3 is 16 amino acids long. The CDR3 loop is CASSKVPSGFIAEQYF. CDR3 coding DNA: TGTGCCAGCAGCAAAGTTCCTAGCGGGTTTATAGCCGAGCAGTACTTC.

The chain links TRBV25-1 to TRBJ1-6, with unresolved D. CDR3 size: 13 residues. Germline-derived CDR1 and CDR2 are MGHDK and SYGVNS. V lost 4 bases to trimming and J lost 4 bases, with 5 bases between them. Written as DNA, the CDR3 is TGTGCCAGCAGTGCGTATTATAATTCACCCCTCCACTTT. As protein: CASSAYYNSPLHF.

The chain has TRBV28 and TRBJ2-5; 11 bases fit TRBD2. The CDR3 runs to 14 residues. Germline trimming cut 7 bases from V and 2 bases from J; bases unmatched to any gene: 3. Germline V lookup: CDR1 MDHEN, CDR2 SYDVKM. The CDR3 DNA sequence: TGTGCCAGCACCGGGACTAGCGGACAAGAGACCCAGTACTTC. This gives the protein CASTGTSGQETQYF.

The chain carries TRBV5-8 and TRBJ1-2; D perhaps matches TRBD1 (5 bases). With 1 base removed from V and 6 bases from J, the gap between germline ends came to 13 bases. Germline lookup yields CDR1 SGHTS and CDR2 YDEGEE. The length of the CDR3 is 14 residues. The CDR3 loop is CASSLLRVGHGYTF. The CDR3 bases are TGTGCCAGCAGCTTGTTAAGGGTGGGGCATGGCTACACCTTC.

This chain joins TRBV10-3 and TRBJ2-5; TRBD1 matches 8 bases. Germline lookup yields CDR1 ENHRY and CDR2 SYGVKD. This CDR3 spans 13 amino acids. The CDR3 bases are TGTGCTTCTACAGGGGGGAGGAGAGAGACCCAGTACTTC. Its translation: CASTGGRRETQYF.

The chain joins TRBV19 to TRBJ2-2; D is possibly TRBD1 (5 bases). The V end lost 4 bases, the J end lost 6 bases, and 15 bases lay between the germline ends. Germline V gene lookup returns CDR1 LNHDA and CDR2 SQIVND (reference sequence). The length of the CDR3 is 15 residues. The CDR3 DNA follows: TGTGCCAGTAGTACAGGACACCTTCCCGCCGGGGAGCTGTTTTTT. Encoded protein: CASSTGHLPAGELFF.

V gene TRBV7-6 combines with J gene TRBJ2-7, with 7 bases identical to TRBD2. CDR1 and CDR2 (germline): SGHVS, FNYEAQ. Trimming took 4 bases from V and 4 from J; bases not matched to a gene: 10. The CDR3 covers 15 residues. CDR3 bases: TGTGCCAGCAGCTCGGGAGGTCTAGATTTATACGAGCAGTACTTC. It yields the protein CASSSGGLDLYEQYF.

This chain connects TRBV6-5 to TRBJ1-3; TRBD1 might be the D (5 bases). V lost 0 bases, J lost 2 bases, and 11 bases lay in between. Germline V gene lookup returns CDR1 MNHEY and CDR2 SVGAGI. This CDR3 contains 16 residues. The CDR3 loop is CASSYSRRGAGNTIYF. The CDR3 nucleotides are TGTGCCAGCAGTTACTCTCGGAGGGGCGCTGGAAACACCATATATTTT.

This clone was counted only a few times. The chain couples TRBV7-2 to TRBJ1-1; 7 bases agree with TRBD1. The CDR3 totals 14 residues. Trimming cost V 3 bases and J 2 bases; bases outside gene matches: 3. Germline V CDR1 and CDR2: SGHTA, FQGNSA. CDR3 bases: TGTGCCAGCAGCTTTGCAGGGGGAAACACTGAAGCTTTCTTT. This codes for CASSFAGGNTEAFF.

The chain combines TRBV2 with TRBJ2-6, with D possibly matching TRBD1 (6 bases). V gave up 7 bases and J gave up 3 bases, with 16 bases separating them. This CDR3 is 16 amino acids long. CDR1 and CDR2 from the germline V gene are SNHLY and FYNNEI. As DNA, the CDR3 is TGTGCCAGCAAGGGTTCGAGGGGGATTGGGGCCAACGTCCTGACTTTC. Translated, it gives CASKGSRGIGANVLTF.

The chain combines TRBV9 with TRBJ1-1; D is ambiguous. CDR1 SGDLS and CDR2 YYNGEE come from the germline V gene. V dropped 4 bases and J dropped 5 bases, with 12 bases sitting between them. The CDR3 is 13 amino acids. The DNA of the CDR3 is TGTGCCAGCAGCCGCCTTCCTAGGACTGAAGCTTTCTTT. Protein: CASSRLPRTEAFF.

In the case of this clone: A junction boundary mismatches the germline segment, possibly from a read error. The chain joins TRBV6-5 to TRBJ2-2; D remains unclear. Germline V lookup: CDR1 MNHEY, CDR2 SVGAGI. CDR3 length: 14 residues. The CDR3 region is CVSLMAVNTGELFF. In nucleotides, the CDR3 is TGTGTCAGCCTCATGGCAGTAAACACCGGGGAGCTGTTTTTT.

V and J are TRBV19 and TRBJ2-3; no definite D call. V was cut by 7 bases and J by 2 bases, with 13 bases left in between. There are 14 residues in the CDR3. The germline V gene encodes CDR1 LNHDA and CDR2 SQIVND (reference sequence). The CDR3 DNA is TGTGCCAGTAAGTGGAGCGCGTCCACAGATACGCAGTATTTT. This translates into CASKWSASTDTQYF.

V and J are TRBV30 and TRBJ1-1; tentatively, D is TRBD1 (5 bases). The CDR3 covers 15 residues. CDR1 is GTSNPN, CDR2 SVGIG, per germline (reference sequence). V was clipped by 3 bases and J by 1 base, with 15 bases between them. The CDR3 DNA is TGTGCCTGGAGCATTCGGGGGAGGAGGAACACTGAAGCTTTCTTT. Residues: CAWSIRGRRNTEAFF. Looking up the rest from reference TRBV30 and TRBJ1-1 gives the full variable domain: SQTIHQWPATLVQPVGSPLSLECTVEGTSNPNLYWYRQAAGRGLQLLFYSVGIGQISSEVPQNLSASRPQDRQFILSSKKLLLSDSGFYLCAWSIRGRRNTEAFFGQGTRLTVV.

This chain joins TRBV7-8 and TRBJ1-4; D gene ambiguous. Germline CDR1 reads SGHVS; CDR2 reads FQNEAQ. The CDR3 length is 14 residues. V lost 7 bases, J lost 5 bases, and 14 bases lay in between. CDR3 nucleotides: TGTGCCAGCATGAGCCGGAAGGAGAATGAAAAACTGTTTTTT. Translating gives CASMSRKENEKLFF.

The CDR3 loop is CASSLRGRRGETQYF. CDR3 nucleotide sequence: TGCGCCAGCAGCTTGAGAGGGCGCCGGGGGGAGACCCAGTACTTC. The chain has TRBV5-1 and TRBJ2-5; D perhaps matches TRBD2 (6 bases). The CDR3 covers 15 residues. Trimming removed 1 base from V and 5 bases from J, with 15 bases in between. Germline lookup yields CDR1 SGHRS and CDR2 YFSETQ.

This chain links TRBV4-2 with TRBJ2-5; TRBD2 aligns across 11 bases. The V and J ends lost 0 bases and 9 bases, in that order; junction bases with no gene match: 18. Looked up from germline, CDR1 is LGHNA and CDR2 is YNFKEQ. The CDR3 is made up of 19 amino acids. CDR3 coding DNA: TGTGCCAGCAGCCAAGATTTGCTGACTAGCGGGGAGGTTCGAGGGGCCCAGTACTTC. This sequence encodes CASSQDLLTSGEVRGAQYF.

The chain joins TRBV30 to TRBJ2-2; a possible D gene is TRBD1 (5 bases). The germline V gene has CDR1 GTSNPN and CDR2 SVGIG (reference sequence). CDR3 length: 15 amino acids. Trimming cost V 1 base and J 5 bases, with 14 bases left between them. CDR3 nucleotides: TGTGCCTGGAGTGAGGACCTTCAGGGAACCGGGGAGCTGTTTTTT. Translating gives CAWSEDLQGTGELFF.